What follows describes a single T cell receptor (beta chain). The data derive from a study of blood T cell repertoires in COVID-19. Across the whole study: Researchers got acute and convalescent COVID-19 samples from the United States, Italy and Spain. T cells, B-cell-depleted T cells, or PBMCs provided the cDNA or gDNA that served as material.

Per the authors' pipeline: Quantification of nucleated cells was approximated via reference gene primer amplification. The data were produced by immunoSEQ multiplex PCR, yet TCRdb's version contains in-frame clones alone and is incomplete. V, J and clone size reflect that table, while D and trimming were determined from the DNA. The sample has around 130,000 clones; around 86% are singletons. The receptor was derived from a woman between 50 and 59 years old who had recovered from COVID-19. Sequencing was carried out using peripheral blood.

The CDR3 region is CASSQDPSGPKSTDTQYF. The CDR3 bases are TGTGCCAGCAGCCAAGATCCTAGCGGGCCTAAAAGCACAGATACGCAGTATTTT. The chain combines TRBV4-2 with TRBJ2-3, with 8 bases matching TRBD2. Germline values: CDR1 LGHNA, CDR2 YNFKEQ. J was trimmed by 0 bases and V by 0 bases; bases with no gene match: 8. CDR3 length: 18 amino acids.